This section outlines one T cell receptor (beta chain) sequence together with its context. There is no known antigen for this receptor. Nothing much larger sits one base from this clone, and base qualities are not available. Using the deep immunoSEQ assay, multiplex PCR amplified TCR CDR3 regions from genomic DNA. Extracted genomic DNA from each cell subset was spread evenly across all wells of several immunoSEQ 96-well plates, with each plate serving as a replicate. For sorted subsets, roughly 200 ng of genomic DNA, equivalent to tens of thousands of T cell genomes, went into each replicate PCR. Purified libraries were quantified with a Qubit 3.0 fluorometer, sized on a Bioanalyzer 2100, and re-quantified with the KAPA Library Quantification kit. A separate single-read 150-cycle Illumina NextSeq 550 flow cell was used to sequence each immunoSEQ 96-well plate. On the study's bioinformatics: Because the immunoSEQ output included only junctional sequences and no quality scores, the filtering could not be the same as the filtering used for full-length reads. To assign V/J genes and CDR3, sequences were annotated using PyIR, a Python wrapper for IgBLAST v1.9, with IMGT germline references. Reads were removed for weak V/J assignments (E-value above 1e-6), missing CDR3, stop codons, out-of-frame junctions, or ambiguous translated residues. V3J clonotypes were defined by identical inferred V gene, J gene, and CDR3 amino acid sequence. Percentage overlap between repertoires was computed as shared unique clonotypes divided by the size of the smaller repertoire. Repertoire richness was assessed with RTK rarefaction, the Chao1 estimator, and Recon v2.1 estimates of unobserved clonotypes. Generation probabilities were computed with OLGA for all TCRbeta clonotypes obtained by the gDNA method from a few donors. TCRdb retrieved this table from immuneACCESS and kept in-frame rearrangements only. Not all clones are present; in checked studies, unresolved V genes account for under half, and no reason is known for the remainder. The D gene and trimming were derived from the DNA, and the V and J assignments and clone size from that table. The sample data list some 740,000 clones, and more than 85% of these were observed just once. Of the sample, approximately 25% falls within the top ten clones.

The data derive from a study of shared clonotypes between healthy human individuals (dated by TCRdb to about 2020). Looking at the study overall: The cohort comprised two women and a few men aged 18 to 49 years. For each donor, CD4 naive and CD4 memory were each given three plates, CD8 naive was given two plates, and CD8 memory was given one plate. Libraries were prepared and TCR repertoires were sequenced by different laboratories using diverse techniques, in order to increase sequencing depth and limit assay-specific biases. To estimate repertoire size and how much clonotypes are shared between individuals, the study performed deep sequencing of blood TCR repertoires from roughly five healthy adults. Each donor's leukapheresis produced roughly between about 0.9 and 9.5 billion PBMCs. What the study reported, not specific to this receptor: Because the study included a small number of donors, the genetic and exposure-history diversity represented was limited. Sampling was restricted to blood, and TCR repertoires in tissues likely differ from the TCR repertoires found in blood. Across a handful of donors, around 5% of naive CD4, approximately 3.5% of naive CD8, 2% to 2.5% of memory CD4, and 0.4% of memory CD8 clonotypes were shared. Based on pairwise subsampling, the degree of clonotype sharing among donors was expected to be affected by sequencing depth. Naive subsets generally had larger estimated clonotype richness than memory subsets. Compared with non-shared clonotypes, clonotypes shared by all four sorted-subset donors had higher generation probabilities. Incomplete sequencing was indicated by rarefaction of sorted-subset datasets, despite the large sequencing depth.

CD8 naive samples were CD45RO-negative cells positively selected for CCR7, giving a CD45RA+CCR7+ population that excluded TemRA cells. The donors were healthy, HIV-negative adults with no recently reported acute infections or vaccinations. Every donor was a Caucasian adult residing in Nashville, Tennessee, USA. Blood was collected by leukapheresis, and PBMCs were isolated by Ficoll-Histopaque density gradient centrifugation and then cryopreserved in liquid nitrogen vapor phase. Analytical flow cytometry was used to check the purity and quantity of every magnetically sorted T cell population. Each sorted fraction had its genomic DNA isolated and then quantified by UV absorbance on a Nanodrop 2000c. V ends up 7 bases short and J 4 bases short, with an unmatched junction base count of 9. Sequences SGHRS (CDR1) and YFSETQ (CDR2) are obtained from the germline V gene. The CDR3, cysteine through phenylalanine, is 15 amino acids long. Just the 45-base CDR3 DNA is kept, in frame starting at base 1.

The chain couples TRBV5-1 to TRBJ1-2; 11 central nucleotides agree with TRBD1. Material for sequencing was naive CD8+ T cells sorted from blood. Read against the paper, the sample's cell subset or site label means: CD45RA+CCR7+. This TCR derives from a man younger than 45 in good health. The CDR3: CASYSGTGGFYGYTF. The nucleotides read TGCGCCAGCTATTCTGGGACAGGGGGATTCTATGGCTACACCTTC.